The sequence of this T cell receptor beta chain was determined in a study of radiotherapy plus CTLA-4 blockade in lung cancer. Study-level information: There were objective responses in 15% to 20% of patients, and around 31% had disease control.

Study-wide results and caveats: TCR clones originating in tumors grew in number in blood after radiotherapy plus ipilimumab. The best predictor of response was reported to be early blood T cell clone dynamics, with interferon-beta.

Profiling relied on immunoSEQ multiplex PCR, and the TCRdb table lists in-frame clones only, not all of them. The table includes 56,000 or so clones, 65% to 80% detected once. Participants had chemo-refractory metastatic non-small-cell lung cancer and were treated with focal radiation plus ipilimumab CTLA-4 blockade. Concerning this clone itself: The antigen remains undetermined.

Unmatched junction bases numbered 11, after V lost 5 bases and J lost 6 bases. The CDR3 has 17 residues. The germline CDR1 and CDR2 sequences are SGHVS and FQNEAQ. The sequences come from peripheral blood, collected from a patient treated with radiotherapy plus ipilimumab. This rearrangement joins TRBV7-8 to TRBJ2-1; 12 nucleotides align to TRBD2. The receptor was isolated from a human donor with non-small cell lung cancer who had a partial response to radiotherapy plus ipilimumab. For the CDR3, the DNA is TGTGCCAGCAGCAAGACCTCCGGGACTAGCGGGTCCAATGAGCAGTTCTTC. It codes for CASSKTSGTSGSNEQFF.